This TCR beta chain stems from a study of cytomegalovirus exposure and HLA in healthy donors. Study outcomes and limitations: Certain sequence variants were highly shared and formed a cluster, and this cluster was likely a sequencing artifact. HLA restriction was apparent for most CMV-associated TCR beta chains in a later analysis. Many donors shared some public TCRs, even though most TCR sequences were rare.

Remarks on this clone: The antigen is unknown.

13 Jbeta primers and 60 Vbeta primers were used for the PCR. Original processing methods: In a later analysis, 80 million or so unique TCR beta chains included roughly 11 million shared by two or more donors. The table came from immunoSEQ multiplex PCR; TCRdb's copy has only in-frame clones and leaves some out. That table supplies the V and J calls and clone size; D and trimming were determined from the DNA. Of 150,000 or so clones listed, around two thirds are singletons. Germline lookup yields CDR1 SGHRS and CDR2 YFSETQ. V was shortened by 4 bases and J by 1 base, with 9 bases between the two germline ends. CDR3 length: 15 amino acids.

Sequenced material: PBMCs. V is TRBV5-1 and J is TRBJ2-6, with a possible D match to TRBD2 (6 bases). This receptor was obtained from a man aged 18 to 30 in good health and CMV-seropositive. This CDR3 reads CASSPEGSGANVLTF. The CDR3 nucleotides are TGCGCCAGCAGCCCGGAGGGGTCTGGGGCCAACGTCCTGACTTTC.